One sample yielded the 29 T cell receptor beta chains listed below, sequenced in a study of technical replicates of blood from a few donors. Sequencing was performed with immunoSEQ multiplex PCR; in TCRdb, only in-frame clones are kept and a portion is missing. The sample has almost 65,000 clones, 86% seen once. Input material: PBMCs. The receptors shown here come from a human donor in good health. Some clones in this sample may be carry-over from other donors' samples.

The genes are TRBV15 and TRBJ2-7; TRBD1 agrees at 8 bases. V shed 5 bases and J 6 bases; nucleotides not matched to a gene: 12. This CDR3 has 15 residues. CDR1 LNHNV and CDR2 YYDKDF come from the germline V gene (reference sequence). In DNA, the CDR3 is TGTGCCACCAGCCGGAGAAGACAGGGGTTTGGCGAGCAGTACTTC. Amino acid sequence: CATSRRRQGFGEQYF.

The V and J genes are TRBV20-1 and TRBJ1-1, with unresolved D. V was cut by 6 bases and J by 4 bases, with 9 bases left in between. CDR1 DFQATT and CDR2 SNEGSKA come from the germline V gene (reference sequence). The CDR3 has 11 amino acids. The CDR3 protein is CSAFWSTEAFF. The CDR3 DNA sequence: TGCAGTGCATTTTGGAGCACTGAAGCTTTCTTT.

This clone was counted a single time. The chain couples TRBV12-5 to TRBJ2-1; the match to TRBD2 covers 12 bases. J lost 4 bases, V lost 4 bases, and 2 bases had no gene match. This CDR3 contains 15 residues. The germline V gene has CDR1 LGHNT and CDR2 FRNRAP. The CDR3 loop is CASGWGTSGYNEQFF. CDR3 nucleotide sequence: TGTGCTAGTGGTTGGGGGACTAGCGGGTACAATGAGCAGTTCTTC.

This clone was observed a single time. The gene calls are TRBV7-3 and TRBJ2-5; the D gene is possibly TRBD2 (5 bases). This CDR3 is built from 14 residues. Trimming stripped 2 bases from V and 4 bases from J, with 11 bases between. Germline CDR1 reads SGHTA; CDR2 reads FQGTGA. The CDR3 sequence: CASSLAPGLETQYF. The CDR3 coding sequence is TGTGCCAGCAGCTTAGCCCCAGGACTAGAGACCCAGTACTTC.

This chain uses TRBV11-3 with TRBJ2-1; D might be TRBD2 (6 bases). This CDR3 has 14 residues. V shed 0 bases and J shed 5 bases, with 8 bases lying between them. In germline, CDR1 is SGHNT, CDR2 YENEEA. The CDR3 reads CASSLEGGDNEQFF. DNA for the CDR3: TGTGCCAGCAGCTTAGAGGGGGGAGACAATGAGCAGTTCTTC.

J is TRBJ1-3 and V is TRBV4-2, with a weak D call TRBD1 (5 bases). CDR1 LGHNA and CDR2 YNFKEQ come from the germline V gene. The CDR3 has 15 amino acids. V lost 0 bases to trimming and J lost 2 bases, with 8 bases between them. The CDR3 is CASSQESGAGNTIYF. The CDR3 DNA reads TGTGCCAGCAGCCAAGAGTCGGGGGCTGGAAACACCATATATTTT.

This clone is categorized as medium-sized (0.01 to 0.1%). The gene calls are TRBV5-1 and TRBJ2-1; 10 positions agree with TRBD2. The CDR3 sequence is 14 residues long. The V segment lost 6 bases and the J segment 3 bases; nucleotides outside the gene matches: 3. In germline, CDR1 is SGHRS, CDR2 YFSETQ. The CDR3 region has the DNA TGCGCCAGCACCTTAGCGGGGGGCTACAATGAGCAGTTCTTC. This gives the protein CASTLAGGYNEQFF. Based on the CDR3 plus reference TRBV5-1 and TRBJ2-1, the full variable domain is KAGVTQTPRYLIKTRGQQVTLSCSPISGHRSVSWYQQTPGQGLQFLFEYFSETQRNKGNFPGRFSGRQFSNSRSEMNVSTLELGDSALYLCASTLAGGYNEQFFGPGTRLTVL.

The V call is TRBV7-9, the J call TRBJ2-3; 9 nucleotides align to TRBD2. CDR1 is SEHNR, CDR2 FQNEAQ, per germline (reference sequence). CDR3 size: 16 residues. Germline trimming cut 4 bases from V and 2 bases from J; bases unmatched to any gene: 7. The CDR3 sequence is CASSSRLAESTDTQYF. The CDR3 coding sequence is TGTGCCAGCAGCTCGCGACTAGCGGAGTCCACAGATACGCAGTATTTT.

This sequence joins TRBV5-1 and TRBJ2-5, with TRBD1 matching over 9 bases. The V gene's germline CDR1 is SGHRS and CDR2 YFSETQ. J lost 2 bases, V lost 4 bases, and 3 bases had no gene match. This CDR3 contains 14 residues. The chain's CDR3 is CASSRGTGQETQYF. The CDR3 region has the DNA TGCGCCAGCAGCCGGGGGACAGGGCAAGAGACCCAGTACTTC.

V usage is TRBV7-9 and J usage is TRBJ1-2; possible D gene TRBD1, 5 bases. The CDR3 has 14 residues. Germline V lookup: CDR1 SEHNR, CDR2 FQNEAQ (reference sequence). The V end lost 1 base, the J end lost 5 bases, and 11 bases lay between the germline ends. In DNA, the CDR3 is TGTGCCAGCAGCTTAGGCGGGGCAGGGTATGGCTACACCTTC. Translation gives CASSLGGAGYGYTF.

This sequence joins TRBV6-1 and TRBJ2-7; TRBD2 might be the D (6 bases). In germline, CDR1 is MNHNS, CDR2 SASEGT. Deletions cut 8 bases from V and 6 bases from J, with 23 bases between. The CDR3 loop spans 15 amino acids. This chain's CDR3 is CASGSGRRGLSEQYF. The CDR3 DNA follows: TGTGCCAGCGGTAGCGGACGAAGGGGCCTCTCCGAGCAGTACTTC.

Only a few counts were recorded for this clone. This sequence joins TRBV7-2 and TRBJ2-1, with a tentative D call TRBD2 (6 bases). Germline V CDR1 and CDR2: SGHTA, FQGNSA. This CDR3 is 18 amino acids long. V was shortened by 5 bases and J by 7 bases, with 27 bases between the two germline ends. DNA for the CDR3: TGTGCCAGCAGCCCGCGCGGGTCCTTCGAACCCGGAGGGAATGAGCAGTTCTTC. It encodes CASSPRGSFEPGGNEQFF.

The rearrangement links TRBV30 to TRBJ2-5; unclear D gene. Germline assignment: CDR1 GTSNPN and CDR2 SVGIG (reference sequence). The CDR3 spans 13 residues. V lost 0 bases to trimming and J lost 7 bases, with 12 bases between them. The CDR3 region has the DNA TGTGCCTGGAGTGTAGACCTCCCGGGGACCCAGTACTTC. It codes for CAWSVDLPGTQYF. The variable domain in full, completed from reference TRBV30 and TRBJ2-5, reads SQTIHQWPATLVQPVGSPLSLECTVEGTSNPNLYWYRQAAGRGLQLLFYSVGIGQISSEVPQNLSASRPQDRQFILSSKKLLLSDSGFYLCAWSVDLPGTQYFGPGTRLLVL.

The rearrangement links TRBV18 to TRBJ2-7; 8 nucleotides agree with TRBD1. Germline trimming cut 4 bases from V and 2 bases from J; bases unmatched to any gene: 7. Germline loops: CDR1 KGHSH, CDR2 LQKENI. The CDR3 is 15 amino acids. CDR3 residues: CASSHTGTGPYEQYF. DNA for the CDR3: TGTGCCAGCTCACATACCGGGACAGGACCCTACGAGCAGTACTTC.

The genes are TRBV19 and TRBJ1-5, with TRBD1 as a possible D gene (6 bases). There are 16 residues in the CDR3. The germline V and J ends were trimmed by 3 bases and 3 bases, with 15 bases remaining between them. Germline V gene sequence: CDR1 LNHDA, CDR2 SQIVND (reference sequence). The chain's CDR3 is CASSIVGRGSNQPQHF. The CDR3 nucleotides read TGTGCCAGTAGTATTGTGGGCAGGGGTTCCAATCAGCCCCAGCATTTT.

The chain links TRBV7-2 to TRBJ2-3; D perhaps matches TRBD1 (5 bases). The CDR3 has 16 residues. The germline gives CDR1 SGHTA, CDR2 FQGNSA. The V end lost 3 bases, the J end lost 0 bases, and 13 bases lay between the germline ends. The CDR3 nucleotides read TGTGCCAGCAGCTTCCGACAGTCTCCTAGCACAGATACGCAGTATTTT. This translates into CASSFRQSPSTDTQYF.

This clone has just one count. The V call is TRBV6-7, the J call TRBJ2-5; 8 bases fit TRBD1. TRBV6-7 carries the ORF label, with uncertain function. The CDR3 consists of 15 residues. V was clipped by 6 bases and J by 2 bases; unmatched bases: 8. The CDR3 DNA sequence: TGTGCCAGCAGACTCCTCCGACAGGGGCAAGAGACCCAGTACTTC. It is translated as CASRLLRQGQETQYF.

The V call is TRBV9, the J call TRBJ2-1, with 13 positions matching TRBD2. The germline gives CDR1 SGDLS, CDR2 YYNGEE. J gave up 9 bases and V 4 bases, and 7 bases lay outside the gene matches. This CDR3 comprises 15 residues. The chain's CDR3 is CASSITSGRASEQFF. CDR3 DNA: TGTGCCAGCAGCATTACTAGCGGGAGGGCCTCTGAGCAGTTCTTC.

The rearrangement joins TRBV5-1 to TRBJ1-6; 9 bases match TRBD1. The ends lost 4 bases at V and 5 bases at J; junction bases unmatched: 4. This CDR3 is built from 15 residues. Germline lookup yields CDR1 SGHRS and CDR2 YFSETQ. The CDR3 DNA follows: TGCGCCAGCAGCGGAACAGGGGGCGATAATTCACCCCTCCACTTT. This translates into CASSGTGGDNSPLHF.

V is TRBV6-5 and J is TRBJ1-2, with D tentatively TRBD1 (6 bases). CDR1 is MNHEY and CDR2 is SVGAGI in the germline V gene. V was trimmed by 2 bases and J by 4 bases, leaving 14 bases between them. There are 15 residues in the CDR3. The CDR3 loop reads CASSYTSGGPYGYTF. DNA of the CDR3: TGTGCCAGCAGTTACACCTCGGGGGGCCCCTATGGCTACACCTTC.

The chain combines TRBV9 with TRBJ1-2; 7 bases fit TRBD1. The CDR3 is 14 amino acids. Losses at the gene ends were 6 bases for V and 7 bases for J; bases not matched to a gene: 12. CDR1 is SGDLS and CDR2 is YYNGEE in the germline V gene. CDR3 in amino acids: CASNTEDRVGGYTF. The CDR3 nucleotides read TGTGCCAGCAACACGGAAGACAGGGTGGGTGGCTACACCTTC.

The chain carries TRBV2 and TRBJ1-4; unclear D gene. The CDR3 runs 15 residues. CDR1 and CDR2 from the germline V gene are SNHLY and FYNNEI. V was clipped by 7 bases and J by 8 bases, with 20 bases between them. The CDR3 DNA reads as TGTGCCAGCACCCTGGCGGGGAGTGCCGTAGAAAAACTGTTTTTT. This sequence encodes CASTLAGSAVEKLFF.

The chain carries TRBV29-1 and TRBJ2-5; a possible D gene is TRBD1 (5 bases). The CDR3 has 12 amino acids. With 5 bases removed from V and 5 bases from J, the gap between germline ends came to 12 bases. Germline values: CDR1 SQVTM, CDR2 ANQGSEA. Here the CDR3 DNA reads TGCAGCGTTCCCCGCAGGGCGGAGACCCAGTACTTC. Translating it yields CSVPRRAETQYF.

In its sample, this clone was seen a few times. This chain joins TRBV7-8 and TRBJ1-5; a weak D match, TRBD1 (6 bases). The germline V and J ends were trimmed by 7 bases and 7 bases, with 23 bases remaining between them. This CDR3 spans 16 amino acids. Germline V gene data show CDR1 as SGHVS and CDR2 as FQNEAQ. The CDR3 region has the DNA TGTGCCAGCATTCCTACAGGGTTTACCTCCCTACAGCCCCAGCATTTT. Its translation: CASIPTGFTSLQPQHF. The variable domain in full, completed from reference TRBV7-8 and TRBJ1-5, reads GAGVSQSPRYKVAKRGQDVALRCDPISGHVSLFWYQQALGQGPEFLTYFQNEAQLDKSGLPSDRFFAERPEGSVSTLKIQRTQQEDSAVYLCASIPTGFTSLQPQHFGDGTRLSIL.

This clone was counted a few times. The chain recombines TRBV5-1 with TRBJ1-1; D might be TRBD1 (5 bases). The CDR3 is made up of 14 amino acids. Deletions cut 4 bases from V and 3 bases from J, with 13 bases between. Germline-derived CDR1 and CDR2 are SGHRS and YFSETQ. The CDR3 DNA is TGCGCCAGCAGCCTCTGGGGGGATTACACTGAAGCTTTCTTT. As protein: CASSLWGDYTEAFF.

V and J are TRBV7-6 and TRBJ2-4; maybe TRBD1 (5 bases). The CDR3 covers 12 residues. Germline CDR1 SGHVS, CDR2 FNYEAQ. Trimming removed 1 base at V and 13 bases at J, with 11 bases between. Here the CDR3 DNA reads TGTGCCAGCAGCTTAGAAGGGGCCACACAGTACTTC. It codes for CASSLEGATQYF.

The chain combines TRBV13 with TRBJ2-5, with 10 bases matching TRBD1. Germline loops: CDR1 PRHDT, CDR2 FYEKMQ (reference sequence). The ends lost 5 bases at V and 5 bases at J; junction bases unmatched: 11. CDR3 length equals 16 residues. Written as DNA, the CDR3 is TGTGCCAGCAGCCCCAAGCGGACAGGGGGAGAGGAGACCCAGTACTTC. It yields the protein CASSPKRTGGEETQYF.

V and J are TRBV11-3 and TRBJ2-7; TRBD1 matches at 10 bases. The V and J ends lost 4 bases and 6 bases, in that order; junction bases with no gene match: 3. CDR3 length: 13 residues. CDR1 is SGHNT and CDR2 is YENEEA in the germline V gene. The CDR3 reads CASSSGQGTEQYF. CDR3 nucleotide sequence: TGTGCCAGCAGCTCGGGACAGGGGACCGAGCAGTACTTC.

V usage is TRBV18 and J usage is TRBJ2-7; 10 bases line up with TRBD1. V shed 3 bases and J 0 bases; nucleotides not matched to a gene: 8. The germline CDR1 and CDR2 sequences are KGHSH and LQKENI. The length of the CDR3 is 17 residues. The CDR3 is CASSPGQGNTGSYEQYF. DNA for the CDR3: TGTGCCAGCTCACCGGGACAGGGGAATACTGGCTCCTACGAGCAGTACTTC. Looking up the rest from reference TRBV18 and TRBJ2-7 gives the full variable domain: NAGVMQNPRHLVRRRGQEARLRCSPMKGHSHVYWYRQLPEEGLKFMVYLQKENIIDESGMPKERFSAEFPKEGPSILRIQQVVRGDSAAYFCASSPGQGNTGSYEQYFGPGTRLTVT.